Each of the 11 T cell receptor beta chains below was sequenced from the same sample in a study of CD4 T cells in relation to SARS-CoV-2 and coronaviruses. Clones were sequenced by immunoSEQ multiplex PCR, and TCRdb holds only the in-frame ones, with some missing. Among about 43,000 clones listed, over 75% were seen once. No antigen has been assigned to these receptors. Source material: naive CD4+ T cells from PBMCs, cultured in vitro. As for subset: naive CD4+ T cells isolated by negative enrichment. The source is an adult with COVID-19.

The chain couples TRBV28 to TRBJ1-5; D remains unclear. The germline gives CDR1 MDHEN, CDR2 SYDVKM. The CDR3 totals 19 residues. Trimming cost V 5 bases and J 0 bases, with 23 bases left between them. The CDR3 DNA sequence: TGTGCCAGCAGTCCACTGATTTTTAGCGGTAAATATAGCAATCAGCCCCAGCATTTT. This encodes CASSPLIFSGKYSNQPQHF.

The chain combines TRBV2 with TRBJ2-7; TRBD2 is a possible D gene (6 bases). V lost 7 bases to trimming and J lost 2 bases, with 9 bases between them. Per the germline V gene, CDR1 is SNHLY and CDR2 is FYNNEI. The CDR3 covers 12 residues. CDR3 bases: TGTGCCAGCATGGGGGGTGCCTACGAGCAGTACTTC. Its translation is CASMGGAYEQYF.

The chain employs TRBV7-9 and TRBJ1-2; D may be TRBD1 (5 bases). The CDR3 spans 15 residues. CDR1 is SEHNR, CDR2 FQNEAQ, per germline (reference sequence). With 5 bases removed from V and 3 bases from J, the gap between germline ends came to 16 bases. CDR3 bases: TGTGCCAGCAGCATGGGTGGGGCGCATGACTATGGCTACACCTTC. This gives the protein CASSMGGAHDYGYTF.

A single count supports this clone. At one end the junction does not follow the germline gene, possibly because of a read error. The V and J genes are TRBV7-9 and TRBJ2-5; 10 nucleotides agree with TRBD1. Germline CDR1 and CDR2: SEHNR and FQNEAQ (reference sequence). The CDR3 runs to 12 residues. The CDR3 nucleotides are TGTGCCAGCAGCTTAGTAGGACAGGGGGGACACTTC. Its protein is CASSLVGQGGHF.

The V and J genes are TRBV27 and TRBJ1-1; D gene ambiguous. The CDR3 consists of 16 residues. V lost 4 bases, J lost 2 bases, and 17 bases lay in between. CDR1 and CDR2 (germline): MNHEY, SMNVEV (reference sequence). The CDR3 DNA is TGTGCCAGCAGTTCCTGGGTCGGAGGATTAAACACTGAAGCTTTCTTT. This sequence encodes CASSSWVGGLNTEAFF.

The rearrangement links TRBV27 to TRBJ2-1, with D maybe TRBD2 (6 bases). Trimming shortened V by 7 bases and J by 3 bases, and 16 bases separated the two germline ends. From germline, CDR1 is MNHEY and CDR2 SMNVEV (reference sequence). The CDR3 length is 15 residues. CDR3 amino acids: CASTSDTGGYNEQFF. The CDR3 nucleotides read TGTGCCAGCACGTCCGATACCGGGGGCTACAATGAGCAGTTCTTC.

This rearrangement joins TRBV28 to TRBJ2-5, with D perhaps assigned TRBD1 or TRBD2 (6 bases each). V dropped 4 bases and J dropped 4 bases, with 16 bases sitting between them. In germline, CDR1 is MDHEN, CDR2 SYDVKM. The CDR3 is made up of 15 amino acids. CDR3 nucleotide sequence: TGTGCCAGCAGTTCCGGGGGCCTCTTACGAGAGACCCAGTACTTC. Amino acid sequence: CASSSGGLLRETQYF.

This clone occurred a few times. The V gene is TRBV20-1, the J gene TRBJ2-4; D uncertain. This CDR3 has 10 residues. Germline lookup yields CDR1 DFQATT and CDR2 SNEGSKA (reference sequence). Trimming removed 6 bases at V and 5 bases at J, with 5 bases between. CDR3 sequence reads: CSARQNIQYF. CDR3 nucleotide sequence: TGCAGTGCCCGCCAAAACATTCAGTACTTC.

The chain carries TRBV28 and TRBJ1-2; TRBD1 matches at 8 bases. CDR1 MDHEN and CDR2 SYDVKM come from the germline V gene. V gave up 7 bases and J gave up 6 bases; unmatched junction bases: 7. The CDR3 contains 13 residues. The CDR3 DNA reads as TGTGCCAGCACCCTACAGGGGGAAAATGGCTACACCTTC. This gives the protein CASTLQGENGYTF.

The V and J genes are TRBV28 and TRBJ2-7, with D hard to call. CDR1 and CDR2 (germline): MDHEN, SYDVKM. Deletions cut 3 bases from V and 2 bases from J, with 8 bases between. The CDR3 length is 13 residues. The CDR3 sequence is CASSFGKTYEQYF. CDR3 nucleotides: TGTGCCAGCAGTTTTGGGAAGACCTACGAGCAGTACTTC.

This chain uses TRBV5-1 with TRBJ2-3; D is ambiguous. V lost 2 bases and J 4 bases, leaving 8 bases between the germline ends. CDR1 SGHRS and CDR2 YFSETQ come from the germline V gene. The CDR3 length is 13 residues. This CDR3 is CASSLLGSDTQYF. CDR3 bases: TGCGCCAGCAGCTTACTCGGATCAGATACGCAGTATTTT.